Shown below are 32 T cell receptor beta chains from a single sample sequenced in a study of blood T cell repertoires in COVID-19. Only in-frame clones appear in the TCRdb table, and some are missing; sequencing was by immunoSEQ multiplex PCR. Here the sample spans around 700,000 clones, more than 80% being singletons. Sequenced: peripheral blood. The source of these receptors is a young woman with acute or convalescent COVID-19.

Only a few counts were recorded for this clone. The rearrangement links TRBV3-1 (or the pseudogene TRBV3-2) to TRBJ1-1; possibly TRBD1 for D (5 bases). The CDR3 runs to 16 residues. Germline CDR1 reads LGHDT; CDR2 reads YNNKEL (reference sequence). Trimming took off 0 bases at V and 8 bases at J, with 19 bases between the two ends. CDR3 bases: TGTGCCAGCAGCCAAGATCTAAGGCGCGGGGGACCCGAAGCTTTCTTT. Amino acids: CASSQDLRRGGPEAFF.

V and J are TRBV27 and TRBJ2-7; possibly TRBD1 for D (5 bases). The V gene's germline CDR1 is MNHEY and CDR2 SMNVEV (reference sequence). This CDR3 region has 16 residues. Trimming removed 6 bases at V and 2 bases at J, with 20 bases between. In nucleotides, the CDR3 is TGTGCCAGCAGCCAGGGTGGGTTGGGCAGAACCTACGAGCAGTACTTC. Translated: CASSQGGLGRTYEQYF.

V usage is TRBV6-2 or TRBV6-3 and J usage is TRBJ2-3, with 7 positions matching TRBD2. The CDR3 spans 15 residues. CDR1 and CDR2 (germline): MNHEY, SVGEGT. Trimming took 2 bases from V and 4 from J; bases not matched to a gene: 6. CDR3 sequence (DNA): TGTGCCAGCAGTTACGGGGGACTAATCTCAGATACGCAGTATTTT. Translation: CASSYGGLISDTQYF.

The chain is built from TRBV15 and TRBJ1-1; D remains unclear. The CDR3 covers 14 residues. CDR1 is LNHNV, CDR2 YYDKDF, per germline (reference sequence). V was pared by 0 bases and J by 4 bases, with 9 bases between. The CDR3 spells CATSRDPGGTEAFF. For the CDR3, the DNA is TGTGCCACCAGCAGAGATCCGGGAGGCACTGAAGCTTTCTTT.

V usage is TRBV28 and J usage is TRBJ2-7, with D perhaps TRBD1 (6 bases). Germline V gene sequence: CDR1 MDHEN, CDR2 SYDVKM. CDR3 length: 14 residues. The V end lost 6 bases, the J end lost 1 base, and 13 bases lay between the germline ends. This chain's CDR3 is CASSWDQGSYEQYF. The CDR3 coding sequence is TGTGCCAGCAGCTGGGATCAGGGGTCCTACGAGCAGTACTTC.

The chain uses TRBV5-4 and TRBJ2-5; 9 nucleotides line up with TRBD1. CDR1 SGHNT and CDR2 YYREEE come from the germline V gene (reference sequence). The length of the CDR3 is 15 residues. With 0 bases clipped from V and 5 bases from J, the junction kept 5 bases outside the gene matches. The CDR3 DNA sequence: TGTGCCAGCAGCTTGGGGGACAGGGTCGGGGAGACCCAGTACTTC. Residues: CASSLGDRVGETQYF.

The genes are TRBV19 and TRBJ1-5, with D uncertain. The germline V gene has CDR1 LNHDA and CDR2 SQIVND (reference sequence). CDR3 length equals 12 residues. With 7 bases removed from V and 2 bases from J, the gap between germline ends came to 6 bases. The CDR3 region is CASKSGNQPQHF. The CDR3, as DNA: TGTGCCAGTAAGTCGGGCAATCAGCCCCAGCATTTT.

Here the CDR3 DNA reads TGCGCCAGCAGCCTGGACAGGGGGCGAGGCTACACCTTC. Its protein product is CASSLDRGRGYTF. This rearrangement joins TRBV5-1 to TRBJ1-2; 11 bases are a match to TRBD1. The V and J ends lost 4 bases and 8 bases, in that order; junction bases with no gene match: 4. Looked up from germline, CDR1 is SGHRS and CDR2 is YFSETQ. The CDR3 covers 13 residues.

The rearrangement links TRBV30 to TRBJ1-2; a possible D gene is TRBD1 (6 bases). V was shortened by 6 bases and J by 2 bases, with 10 bases between the two germline ends. In germline, CDR1 is GTSNPN, CDR2 SVGIG (reference sequence). The CDR3 sequence is 12 residues long. This CDR3 reads CACTGFNYGYTF. CDR3 nucleotides: TGTGCCTGTACAGGGTTCAACTATGGCTACACCTTC.

V usage is TRBV2 and J usage is TRBJ1-1; D not resolved. CDR1 SNHLY and CDR2 FYNNEI come from the germline V gene. This CDR3 has 16 residues. Between the trimmed V and J ends, which lost 5 bases and 1 base, there was a span of 17 bases. The CDR3, as DNA: TGTGCCAGCAGTCAACCAAGGCAGAGGGCGAACACTGAAGCTTTCTTT. Translated, it gives CASSQPRQRANTEAFF. Full variable domain (outside the CDR3, taken from reference TRBV2 and TRBJ1-1): EPEVTQTPSHQVTQMGQEVILRCVPISNHLYFYWYRQILGQKVEFLVSFYNNEISEKSEIFDDQFSVERPDGSNFTLKIRSTKLEDSAMYFCASSQPRQRANTEAFFGQGTRLTVV.

This chain joins TRBV10-2 and TRBJ1-2; 8 nucleotides match TRBD1. This CDR3 contains 16 residues. V was clipped by 4 bases and J by 1 base; unmatched bases: 8. Germline V gene sequence: CDR1 WSHSY, CDR2 SAAADI. The CDR3 DNA follows: TGCGCCAGCAGTGGTTCCGGGACAGGTGGTAACTATGGCTACACCTTC. It encodes CASSGSGTGGNYGYTF.

The chain carries TRBV7-2 and TRBJ2-7; D possibly corresponds to TRBD2 (7 bases). The germline V gene has CDR1 SGHTA and CDR2 FQGNSA. Trimming took 5 bases from V and 1 from J, leaving 24 bases between them. The CDR3 extends over 18 amino acids. CDR3 sequence (DNA): TGTGCCAGCAGCCCAGACAGGAAATTTGCAGCGGGGTCCTACGAGCAGTACTTC. This gives the protein CASSPDRKFAAGSYEQYF.

The V gene is TRBV3-1 (or the pseudogene TRBV3-2), the J gene TRBJ2-3, with D maybe TRBD2 (5 bases). Deletions cut 2 bases from V and 2 bases from J, with 11 bases between. The germline V gene encodes CDR1 LGHDT and CDR2 YNNKEL (reference sequence). The CDR3 loop spans 15 amino acids. DNA for the CDR3: TGTGCCAGCAGCCAACTCGCGGGCTTCACAGATACGCAGTATTTT. Translation gives CASSQLAGFTDTQYF.

The J gene is TRBJ1-3, the V gene TRBV6-5; perhaps TRBD1 as D (5 bases). Trimming cost V 6 bases and J 2 bases, with 14 bases left between them. Germline V lookup: CDR1 MNHEY, CDR2 SVGAGI. This CDR3 has 15 residues. CDR3 coding DNA: TGTGCCAGCAGGACCCCTGGGGGGGCTGGAAACACCATATATTTT. Protein: CASRTPGGAGNTIYF.

The chain is built from TRBV6-5 and TRBJ2-7; 7 bases match TRBD1. This CDR3 is 15 amino acids long. The ends lost 6 bases at V and 0 bases at J; junction bases unmatched: 8. In germline, CDR1 is MNHEY, CDR2 SVGAGI. Written as DNA, the CDR3 is TGTGCCAGCAGAGACCCGGACAGGAGCTCCTACGAGCAGTACTTC. As protein: CASRDPDRSSYEQYF.

The chain uses TRBV19 and TRBJ1-6; TRBD1 aligns across 8 bases. CDR1 and CDR2 (germline): LNHDA, SQIVND (reference sequence). The junction had 1 base not matched to a gene; V was cut back by 4 bases and J by 8 bases. CDR3 length: 13 amino acids. In DNA, the CDR3 is TGTGCCAGTAGTAAGACAGGGGATTCACCCCTCCACTTT. Its protein is CASSKTGDSPLHF.

V usage is TRBV3-1 (or the pseudogene TRBV3-2) and J usage is TRBJ1-1, with 8 nucleotides matching TRBD1. The CDR3 runs 17 residues. Looked up from germline, CDR1 is LGHDT and CDR2 is YNNKEL (reference sequence). Germline trimming cut 1 base from V and 5 bases from J; bases unmatched to any gene: 12. CDR3 region: CASSQVGSGGAWTEAFF. The CDR3 DNA follows: TGTGCCAGCAGCCAAGTTGGGTCAGGGGGCGCTTGGACTGAAGCTTTCTTT.

Regarding this clone: Other nucleotide sequences in the sample specify the same CDR3. The CDR3 sequence: CASSFGQGAGNTIYF. The CDR3 region has the DNA TGTGCCAGCAGTTTTGGACAGGGTGCTGGAAACACCATATATTTT. The chain links TRBV7-9 to TRBJ1-3; 8 bases match TRBD1. CDR3 length: 15 amino acids. Germline V gene sequence: CDR1 SEHNR, CDR2 FQNEAQ (reference sequence). Unmatched junction bases numbered 6, after V lost 6 bases and J lost 2 bases. Looking up the rest from reference TRBV7-9 and TRBJ1-3 gives the full variable domain: DTGVSQNPRHKITKRGQNVTFRCDPISEHNRLYWYRQTLGQGPEFLTYFQNEAQLEKSRLLSDRFSAERPKGSFSTLEIQRTEQGDSAMYLCASSFGQGAGNTIYFGEGSWLTVV.

The V gene is TRBV24-1, the J gene TRBJ2-1; a possible D gene is TRBD2 (5 bases). This CDR3 region has 16 residues. V was trimmed by 3 bases and J by 0 bases, leaving 11 bases between them. The germline gives CDR1 KGHDR, CDR2 SFDVKD. The CDR3 here is CATSDPSQSSYNEQFF. The CDR3 region has the DNA TGTGCCACCAGTGATCCTAGCCAGAGCTCCTACAATGAGCAGTTCTTC.

A remark on this clone: The sample carries other DNA sequences with the same CDR3. The chain employs TRBV30 and TRBJ1-3, with D perhaps TRBD1 (6 bases). The V end was cut by 5 bases, the J end by 4 bases, with 12 bases between. CDR3 length: 13 residues. Germline CDR1 reads GTSNPN; CDR2 reads SVGIG (reference sequence). The CDR3 spells CAWSRGSGNTIYF. As DNA, the CDR3 is TGTGCCTGGTCCAGGGGTTCGGGAAACACCATATATTTT.

The chain combines TRBV4-3 with TRBJ1-3; D is unclear. This CDR3 contains 16 residues. From germline, CDR1 is LGHNA and CDR2 YSLEER. Trimming took off 0 bases at V and 0 bases at J, with 9 bases between the two ends. In DNA form, the CDR3 reads TGCGCCAGCAGCCAAGAATCTCCGGGCTCTGGAAACACCATATATTTT. The encoded protein is CASSQESPGSGNTIYF.

The chain combines TRBV7-2 with TRBJ1-1, with D hard to call. The V and J ends lost 7 bases and 0 bases respectively, with 9 bases between them. The CDR3 totals 13 residues. The germline CDR1 and CDR2 sequences are SGHTA and FQGNSA. CDR3 DNA sequence: TGTGCCAGCAAATTTCTTATGAACACTGAAGCTTTCTTT. Translation: CASKFLMNTEAFF.

There are a few counts of this clone. The chain combines TRBV19 with TRBJ2-7; a weak D match, TRBD2 (5 bases). Trimming pared 5 bases from V and 7 bases from J, leaving 24 bases between. The CDR3 consists of 16 residues. In germline, CDR1 is LNHDA, CDR2 SQIVND (reference sequence). The CDR3 reads CASSFRGPSPSGEQYF. In DNA, the CDR3 is TGTGCCAGTAGTTTCCGTGGTCCTAGCCCCTCGGGAGAGCAGTACTTC.

The rearrangement joins TRBV18 to TRBJ2-7, with D maybe TRBD1 (6 bases). This CDR3 region has 15 residues. Trimming pared 3 bases from V and 0 bases from J, leaving 12 bases between. Germline V gene data show CDR1 as KGHSH and CDR2 as LQKENI. This CDR3 is CASSPWTASSYEQYF. The CDR3 coding sequence is TGTGCCAGCTCACCGTGGACAGCTAGCTCCTACGAGCAGTACTTC.

About this clone: Other nucleotide sequences from this sample produce the same CDR3. The rearrangement links TRBV7-9 to TRBJ2-3; 11 bases align to TRBD1. The ends lost 4 bases at V and 5 bases at J; junction bases unmatched: 5. The CDR3 runs to 15 residues. Germline values: CDR1 SEHNR, CDR2 FQNEAQ (reference sequence). DNA for the CDR3: TGTGCCAGCAGCTATGGACAGGGGGCTGGAGATACGCAGTATTTT. Protein: CASSYGQGAGDTQYF.

The chain carries TRBV6-1 and TRBJ2-5, with TRBD2 identical over 11 bases. The trim removed 3 bases at V and 4 bases at J, leaving 10 bases unmatched. The CDR3 runs to 17 residues. Per germline, CDR1 MNHNS and CDR2 SASEGT. The CDR3 nucleotides are TGTGCCAGCAGTGACTGGCTAGCGGGGGGTGAGGTAGAGACCCAGTACTTC. This gives the protein CASSDWLAGGEVETQYF.

This chain connects TRBV7-8 to TRBJ1-6; 9 bases align to TRBD1. The CDR3 sequence is 15 residues long. Per the germline V gene, CDR1 is SGHVS and CDR2 is FQNEAQ. Germline trimming cut 3 bases from V and 6 bases from J; bases unmatched to any gene: 3. CDR3 loop: CASSLPGQGNSPLHF. CDR3 in DNA: TGTGCCAGCAGCTTGCCGGGACAGGGTAATTCACCCCTCCACTTT.

The chain carries TRBV6-5 and TRBJ2-2; 9 nucleotides line up with TRBD2. The CDR3 totals 16 residues. V shed 2 bases, J shed 7 bases, and the junction held 8 bases outside the gene matches. The V gene's germline CDR1 is MNHEY and CDR2 SVGAGI. CDR3: CASSYVPSGADGELFF. CDR3 coding DNA: TGTGCCAGCAGTTACGTCCCTAGCGGGGCGGACGGGGAGCTGTTTTTT.

The V gene is TRBV19, the J gene TRBJ2-3; perhaps TRBD1 as D (6 bases). The V end lost 6 bases, the J end lost 1 base, and 8 bases lay between the germline ends. Per germline, CDR1 LNHDA and CDR2 SQIVND (reference sequence). The CDR3 runs to 13 residues. The CDR3 spells CASRGAGTDTQYF. The CDR3, as DNA: TGTGCCAGTAGGGGGGCAGGCACAGATACGCAGTATTTT.

This chain joins TRBV4-1 and TRBJ2-7; D uncertain. The CDR3 has 13 residues. The V gene's germline CDR1 is MGHRA and CDR2 YSYEKL. The ends were cut back, 4 bases at V and 3 bases at J, with 10 bases in the middle. CDR3 loop: CASSRASLYEQYF. CDR3 nucleotides: TGCGCCAGCAGCCGAGCGAGCCTCTACGAGCAGTACTTC.

The gene calls are TRBV7-9 and TRBJ1-2, with a possible D match to TRBD1 (6 bases). Germline V gene lookup returns CDR1 SEHNR and CDR2 FQNEAQ (reference sequence). The CDR3 length is 14 residues. V lost 4 bases to trimming and J lost 0 bases, with 9 bases between them. CDR3 protein: CASSSWTANYGYTF. The CDR3 region has the DNA TGTGCCAGCAGCTCTTGGACAGCTAACTATGGCTACACCTTC. The complete variable domain, with remaining parts taken from reference TRBV7-9 and TRBJ1-2, reads DTGVSQNPRHKITKRGQNVTFRCDPISEHNRLYWYRQTLGQGPEFLTYFQNEAQLEKSRLLSDRFSAERPKGSFSTLEIQRTEQGDSAMYLCASSSWTANYGYTFGSGTRLTVV.

V and J are TRBV27 and TRBJ2-2; D is perhaps TRBD2 (5 bases). Germline lookup yields CDR1 MNHEY and CDR2 SMNVEV (reference sequence). The CDR3 is 17 residues long. The V end lost 3 bases, the J end lost 8 bases, and 22 bases lay between the germline ends. CDR3 DNA: TGTGCCAGCAGTTTGCAAGGTGGGGTCGGGATGTCGGGGGAGCTGTTTTTT. This gives the protein CASSLQGGVGMSGELFF.